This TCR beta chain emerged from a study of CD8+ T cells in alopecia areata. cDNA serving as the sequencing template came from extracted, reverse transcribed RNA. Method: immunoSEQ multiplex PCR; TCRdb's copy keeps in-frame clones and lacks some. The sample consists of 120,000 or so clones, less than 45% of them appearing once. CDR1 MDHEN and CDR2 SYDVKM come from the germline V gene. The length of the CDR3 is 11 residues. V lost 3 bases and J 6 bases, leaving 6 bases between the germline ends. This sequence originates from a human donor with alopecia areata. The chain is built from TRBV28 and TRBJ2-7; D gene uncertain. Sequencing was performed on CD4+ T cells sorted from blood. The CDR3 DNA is TGTGCCAGCAGTTTGTTTGGCGAGCAGTACTTC. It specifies CASSLFGEQYF.